The 5 T cell receptor beta chains in this list originate from one sample, sequenced in a study of STAT3 mutations in large granular lymphocyte leukemia. Study-level results: Every T-LGLL patient had at least one immunodominant TCRbeta clonotype.

These receptors lack a known antigen. Libraries were prepared by immunoSEQ multiplex PCR; TCRdb keeps only in-frame clonotypes and omits some of them. The table records 7,000 to 9,500 clones, around 75% of them present only once. Sequencing was done on a sample of peripheral blood mononuclear cells. Every receptor here comes from a woman between 40 and 50 years old with T-cell large granular lymphocyte leukemia. Some clones in this sample may be carry-over from other donors' samples.

The rearrangement uses TRBV5-1 and TRBJ1-2; D gene uncertain. Germline assignment: CDR1 SGHRS and CDR2 YFSETQ. V was shortened by 3 bases and J by 6 bases, with 9 bases between the two germline ends. The CDR3 extends over 12 amino acids. The CDR3 spells CASSSYRDGYTF. The CDR3 nucleotides read TGCGCCAGCAGCTCCTACAGAGATGGCTACACCTTC.

This rearrangement joins TRBV7-9 to TRBJ2-7, with a weak D call TRBD2 (6 bases). The CDR3 length is 15 residues. The V gene's germline CDR1 is SEHNR and CDR2 FQNEAQ (reference sequence). V gave up 3 bases and J gave up 3 bases, with 15 bases separating them. The CDR3, as DNA: TGTGCCAGCAGCTTCGGGGGAGCGCCTCACTACGAGCAGTACTTC. It codes for CASSFGGAPHYEQYF.

The chain recombines TRBV18 with TRBJ2-7; TRBD2 is a possible D gene (6 bases). Trimming shortened V by 1 base and J by 6 bases, and 16 bases separated the two germline ends. CDR1 KGHSH and CDR2 LQKENI come from the germline V gene. The CDR3 sequence is 15 residues long. The CDR3 nucleotides read TGTGCCAGCTCACCACTTCTTGGAGGGATCGGCGAGCAGTACTTC. Translation gives CASSPLLGGIGEQYF.

V usage is TRBV18 and J usage is TRBJ1-2, with D possibly TRBD1 on 5 matching bases. CDR1 KGHSH and CDR2 LQKENI come from the germline V gene. There are 14 residues in the CDR3. The V and J ends lost 3 bases and 5 bases respectively, with 13 bases between them. The CDR3 region is CASSPAGTTYGYTF. The DNA for the CDR3 is TGTGCCAGCTCACCCGCCGGGACCACTTATGGCTACACCTTC.

V gene TRBV5-1 combines with J gene TRBJ2-7; the match to TRBD1 covers 7 bases. Germline CDR1 SGHRS, CDR2 YFSETQ. The CDR3 is made up of 17 amino acids. The J segment lost 6 bases and the V segment lost 4 bases, leaving 19 bases of the junction unmatched. The CDR3 DNA sequence: TGCGCCAGCAGCCCCTGGCCCAACCGGGACAGTGATTCCGAGCAGTACTTC. As protein: CASSPWPNRDSDSEQYF.